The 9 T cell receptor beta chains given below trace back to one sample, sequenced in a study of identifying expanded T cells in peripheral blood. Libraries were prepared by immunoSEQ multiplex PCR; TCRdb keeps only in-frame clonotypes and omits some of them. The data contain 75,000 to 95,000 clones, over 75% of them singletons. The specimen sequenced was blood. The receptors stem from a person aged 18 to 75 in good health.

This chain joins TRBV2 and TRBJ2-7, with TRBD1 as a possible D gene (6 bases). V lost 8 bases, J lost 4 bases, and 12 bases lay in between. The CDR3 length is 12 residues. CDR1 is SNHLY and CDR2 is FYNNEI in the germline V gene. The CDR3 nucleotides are TGTGCCAGCGGAAGTACAGGGTACGAGCAGTACTTC. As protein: CASGSTGYEQYF.

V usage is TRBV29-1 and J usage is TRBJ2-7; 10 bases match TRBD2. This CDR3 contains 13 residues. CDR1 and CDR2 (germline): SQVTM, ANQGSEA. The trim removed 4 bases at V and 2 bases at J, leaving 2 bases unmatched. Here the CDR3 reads CSVGAGGPYEQYF. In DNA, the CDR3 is TGCAGCGTTGGAGCGGGAGGGCCCTACGAGCAGTACTTC.

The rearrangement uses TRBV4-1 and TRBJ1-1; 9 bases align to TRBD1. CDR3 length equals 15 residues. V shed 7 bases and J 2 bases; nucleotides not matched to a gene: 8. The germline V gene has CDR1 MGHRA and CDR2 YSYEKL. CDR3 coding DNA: TGCGCCAGCACGGTACAGGGGGCGGGTAACACTGAAGCTTTCTTT. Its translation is CASTVQGAGNTEAFF.

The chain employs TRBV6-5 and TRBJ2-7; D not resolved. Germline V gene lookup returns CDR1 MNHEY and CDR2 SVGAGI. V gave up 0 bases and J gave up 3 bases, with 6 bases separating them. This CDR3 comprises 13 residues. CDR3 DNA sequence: TGTGCCAGCAGTTACTCGGTGGACTACGAGCAGTACTTC. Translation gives CASSYSVDYEQYF.

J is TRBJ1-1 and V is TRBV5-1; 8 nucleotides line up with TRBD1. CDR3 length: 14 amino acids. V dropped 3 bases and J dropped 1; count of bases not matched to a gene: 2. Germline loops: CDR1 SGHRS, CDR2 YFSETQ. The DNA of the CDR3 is TGCGCCAGCAGCTCACAGGGGGGGAACACTGAAGCTTTCTTT. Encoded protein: CASSSQGGNTEAFF.

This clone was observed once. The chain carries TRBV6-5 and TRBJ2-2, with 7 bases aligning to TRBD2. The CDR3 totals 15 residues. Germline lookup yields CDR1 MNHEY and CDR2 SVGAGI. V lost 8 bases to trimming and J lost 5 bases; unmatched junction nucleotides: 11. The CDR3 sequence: CASRVRAGVTGELFF. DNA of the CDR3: TGTGCCAGCCGAGTCAGGGCGGGGGTGACCGGGGAGCTGTTTTTT.

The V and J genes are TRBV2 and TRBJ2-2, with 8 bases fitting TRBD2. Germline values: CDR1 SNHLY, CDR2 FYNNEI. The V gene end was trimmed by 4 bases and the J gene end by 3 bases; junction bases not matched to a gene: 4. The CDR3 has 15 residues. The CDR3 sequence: CASSAAGEYTGELFF. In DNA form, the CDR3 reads TGTGCCAGCAGTGCAGCGGGGGAGTACACCGGGGAGCTGTTTTTT.

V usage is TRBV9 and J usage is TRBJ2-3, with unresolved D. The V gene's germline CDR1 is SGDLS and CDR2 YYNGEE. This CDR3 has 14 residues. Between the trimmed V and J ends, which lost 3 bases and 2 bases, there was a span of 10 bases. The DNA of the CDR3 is TGTGCCAGCAGCGCTTCAGGAATCACAGATACGCAGTATTTT. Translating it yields CASSASGITDTQYF.

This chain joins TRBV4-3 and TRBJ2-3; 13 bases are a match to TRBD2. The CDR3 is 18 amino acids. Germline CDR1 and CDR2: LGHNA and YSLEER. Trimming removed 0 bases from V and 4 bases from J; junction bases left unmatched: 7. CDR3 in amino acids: CASSQERSGTSGADTQYF. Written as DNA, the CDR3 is TGCGCCAGCAGCCAAGAACGAAGCGGGACTAGCGGGGCAGATACGCAGTATTTT.